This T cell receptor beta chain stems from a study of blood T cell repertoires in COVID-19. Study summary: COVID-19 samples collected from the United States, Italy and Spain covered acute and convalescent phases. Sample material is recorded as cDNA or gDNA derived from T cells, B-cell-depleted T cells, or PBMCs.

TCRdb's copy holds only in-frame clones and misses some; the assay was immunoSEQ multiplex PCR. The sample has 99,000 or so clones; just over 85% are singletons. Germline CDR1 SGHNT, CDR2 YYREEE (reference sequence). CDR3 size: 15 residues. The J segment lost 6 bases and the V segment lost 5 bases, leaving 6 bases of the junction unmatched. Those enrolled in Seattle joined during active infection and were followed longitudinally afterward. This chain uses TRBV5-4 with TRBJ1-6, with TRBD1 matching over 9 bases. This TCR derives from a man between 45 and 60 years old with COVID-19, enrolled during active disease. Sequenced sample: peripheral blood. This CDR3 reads CASRNGQGSNSPLHF. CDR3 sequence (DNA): TGTGCCAGCAGAAATGGACAGGGGTCTAATTCACCCCTCCACTTT.